This T cell receptor (beta chain) was sequenced for a study of Ad26.COV2.S vaccination and SARS-CoV-2 variants. Study-wide findings and caveats: Measurement of non-spike TCR breadth gave similar results in vaccine and placebo recipients.

The treatment was: roughly 18 received Ad26.COV2.S at low or high dose, single or two shots; 5 received placebo; per-sample allocation not given. The samples date from day 63 after the first vaccine or placebo injection. On this clone itself: Antigen unknown.

The CDR3 consists of 12 residues. Germline loops: CDR1 MDHEN, CDR2 SYDVKM. The V and J ends lost 11 bases and 8 bases, in that order; junction bases with no gene match: 11. Sequencing used immunoSEQ multiplex PCR; TCRdb keeps in-frame clones, though not all of them. In the table there are about 350,000 clones, approximately 90% of which are singletons. J is TRBJ1-2 and V is TRBV28, with 7 nucleotides matching TRBD1. This clonotype was sampled from a person between 18 and 65 years old who received the Ad26.COV2.S COVID-19 vaccine or a placebo. Sample: peripheral blood, taken in a trial of Ad26.COV2.S vaccine versus placebo. The CDR3 DNA is TGTGCCGTACAGGGGTCTCCGCAGGGCTACACCTTC. It is translated as CAVQGSPQGYTF.